The T cell receptor beta chain described here comes from a study of T cell changes during pregnancy in multiple sclerosis (dated by TCRdb to the late 2010s). Study-level background: Changes in the T cell repertoire over the course of pregnancy were examined in this study in women with multiple sclerosis.

The library was made by the immunoSEQ multiplex PCR assay. What TCRdb holds here is the immuneACCESS table cut down to in-frame rearrangements. Part of the clones is not present; checked against another copy, under half of the missing clones reflect an unresolved V gene, and the others are unexplained. For this sample there are about 38,000 clones; 85% to 90% appear just once. The biggest ten clones account for roughly 0.55% of the sample. With regard to this clone: The antigen it recognizes is unknown. No base quality values were provided; no much bigger clone lies one nucleotide off.

According to the germline V gene, CDR1 reads MGHDK and CDR2 reads SYGVNS. V loses 4 bases at its end and J loses 2 bases; junction bases beyond the gene matches: 5. Including the terminal cysteine and phenylalanine, the CDR3 comprises 14 residues. Of the read, only the CDR3 DNA is kept; its 42 bases are in frame from base 1. The TCR comes from a female donor with multiple sclerosis, enrolled in a pregnancy study. The chain is encoded by TRBV25-1 joined to TRBJ2-7; 7 junctional bases match TRBD1. The starting material was CD4+ T cells from peripheral blood mononuclear cells, obtained in the second trimester of pregnancy. The CDR3 protein is CASSALTGPYEQYF. The DNA reads TGTGCCAGCAGTGCCCTGACAGGGCCCTACGAGCAGTACTTC.